The 14 T cell receptor beta chains presented below share a single source sample, sequenced in a study of blood T cells in healthy people across ages. A second about 7 to 11 cycle PCR used barcoded and J-beta primers. A single record per CDR3 protein comes from TCRdb applying MiXCR to the 5' RACE reads. The sample contains approximately 800,000 distinct CDR3 sequences, roughly 64% of which appear only once. The sample taken for sequencing was blood. All receptors come from a man under 40 in good health.

This clonotype was counted ten times or more. The CDR3 DNA sequence: TGTGCCAGCTCACCATCCGGGGGGTACCAAGAGACCCAGTACTTC. It translates to CASSPSGGYQETQYF. The chain uses TRBV18 and TRBJ2-5; TRBD2 matches 7 bases. CDR1 is KGHSH and CDR2 is LQKENI in the germline V gene. V trimming: 2 bases; J trimming: 0 bases; junction bases outside the gene matches: 3. The CDR3 consists of 15 residues.

This clonotype has just a few counts. The chain is built from TRBV20-1 and TRBJ2-1, with D hard to call. V lost 3 bases and J 5 bases, leaving 8 bases between the germline ends. Germline CDR1 reads DFQATT; CDR2 reads SNEGSKA (reference sequence). This CDR3 is 12 amino acids long. The CDR3 DNA reads TGCAGTGCTAGTTCCCAGGACAATGAGCAGTTCTTC. It yields the protein CSASSQDNEQFF.

On this clonotype: One junction end disagrees with the germline gene, perhaps due to a read error. The chain couples TRBV13 to TRBJ2-2; D unresolved. The CDR3 extends over 15 amino acids. The germline V gene encodes CDR1 PRHDT and CDR2 FYEKMQ (reference sequence). The CDR3 spells CASSFFPANTGELFF. The CDR3 DNA reads TGCGCCAGCAGCTTCTTCCCAGCTAACACCGGGGAGCTGTTTTTT.

CDR3 protein: CSAPASSSYNEQYF. Here the CDR3 DNA reads TGCAGTGCTCCGGCCTCGAGCTCCTACAATGAGCAGTACTTC. V usage is TRBV20-1 and J usage is TRBJ2-1; D is ambiguous. The end of the DNA is better explained by TRBJ2-7, so the J call may be wrong. Looked up from germline, CDR1 is DFQATT and CDR2 is SNEGSKA (reference sequence). The CDR3 spans 14 residues.

DNA of the CDR3: TGCAGTGCTAGAGTACGGGCGGGGGTCAGCAATGAGCAGTACTTC. Protein: CSARVRAGVSNEQYF. The chain recombines TRBV20-1 with TRBJ2-5; 7 bases match TRBD2. The CDR3 covers 15 residues. Trimming removed 1 base from V and 11 bases from J; junction bases left unmatched: 16. The V gene's germline CDR1 is DFQATT and CDR2 SNEGSKA (reference sequence).

Of note for this clonotype: A much larger clone sits a single nucleotide away, making a read error possible. This chain links TRBV6-5 with TRBJ2-7, with TRBD1 matching over 7 bases. Trimming at V came to 6 bases and at J to 2 bases, leaving 7 bases not matched to a gene. This CDR3 has 14 amino acids. Germline CDR1 and CDR2: MNHEY and SVGAGI. The CDR3 bases are TGTGCCAGCAGGCTCGAACAGGGGACCTACGAGCAGTACTTC. This translates into CASRLEQGTYEQYF.

This chain connects TRBV4-3 to TRBJ2-5, with a weak D call TRBD1 (6 bases). Per germline, CDR1 LGHNA and CDR2 YSLEER. V dropped 1 base and J dropped 5 bases, with 14 bases sitting between them. CDR3 length equals 15 residues. The CDR3 sequence: CASSQGGGRGETQYF. The DNA for the CDR3 is TGCGCCAGCAGCCAAGGAGGGGGTCGGGGTGAGACCCAGTACTTC.

This clonotype came up a few times. This chain connects TRBV5-5 to TRBJ2-5, with 9 bases identical to TRBD1. The CDR3 consists of 16 residues. The germline V gene encodes CDR1 SGHKS and CDR2 YYEKEE (reference sequence). Germline trimming cut 0 bases from V and 5 bases from J; bases unmatched to any gene: 8. CDR3 loop: CASSLGSTGGFETQYF. CDR3 DNA sequence: TGTGCCAGCAGCTTGGGCAGCACAGGGGGCTTCGAGACCCAGTACTTC.

This clonotype was seen many times. The chain carries TRBV27 and TRBJ2-7, with D tentatively TRBD1 (6 bases). Germline V gene data show CDR1 as MNHEY and CDR2 as SMNVEV (reference sequence). The CDR3 extends over 15 amino acids. Trimming removed 2 bases from V and 2 bases from J, with 13 bases in between. CDR3 in DNA: TGTGCCAGCAGTTTACTCGACAGGTTCCCCTACGAGCAGTACTTC. Protein product: CASSLLDRFPYEQYF.

This rearrangement joins TRBV7-2 to TRBJ2-3; TRBD2 matches 10 bases. CDR3 length: 18 residues. Germline CDR1 is SGHTA and CDR2 is FQGNSA. J lost 0 bases, V lost 3 bases, and 9 bases had no gene match. CDR3 DNA sequence: TGTGCCAGCAGCTTTTCCCCGACTAGCGGGTCTAGCACAGATACGCAGTATTTT. Protein: CASSFSPTSGSSTDTQYF.

The gene calls are TRBV7-2 and TRBJ2-5; TRBD2 is a possible D gene (5 bases). The end of the DNA aligns better with TRBJ2-7, so the J call may be wrong. This CDR3 spans 15 amino acids. CDR1 is SGHTA, CDR2 FQGNSA, per germline. This CDR3 is CASSFIGNALYEQYF. Written as DNA, the CDR3 is TGTGCCAGCAGCTTCATCGGGAACGCCCTTTACGAGCAGTACTTC.

This clonotype showed up many times. The chain employs TRBV4-1 and TRBJ2-6; perhaps TRBD1 as D (5 bases). Germline V lookup: CDR1 MGHRA, CDR2 YSYEKL. CDR3 length equals 16 residues. The V gene lost 4 bases and the J gene lost 0 bases, with 10 bases spanning the gap. As DNA, the CDR3 is TGCGCCAGCAGCCGCCAGGGATTCTCTGGGGCCAACGTCCTGACTTTC. It encodes CASSRQGFSGANVLTF.

The chain uses TRBV9 and TRBJ2-5; tentatively, D is TRBD1 or TRBD2 (7 bases each). V was pared by 7 bases and J by 2 bases, with 18 bases between. This CDR3 is built from 15 residues. In germline, CDR1 is SGDLS, CDR2 YYNGEE. This chain's CDR3 is CASGEGTAPQETQYF. The CDR3 coding sequence is TGTGCCAGCGGGGAGGGGACAGCCCCTCAAGAGACCCAGTACTTC.

A note on this clonotype: The junction differs from germline at one of its ends, possibly a read error. CDR3 bases: TGTACCACCAGCAACGAACAAGGGTATAATTCACCCCTCCACTTT. Amino acids: CTTSNEQGYNSPLHF. The chain recombines TRBV15 with TRBJ1-6; no firm D call. The CDR3 runs to 15 residues. Germline V lookup: CDR1 LNHNV, CDR2 YYDKDF (reference sequence).